The entry below describes one T cell receptor (beta chain). Here immunoSEQ multiplex PCR was the method, and the copy in TCRdb shows in-frame clones only, minus some. The data contain a few hundred thousand clones, 84% of them seen just once; the ten biggest clones take up more than 1.2%. This record belongs to a study of blood T cell repertoires in COVID-19. On the study more broadly: Italy, Spain and the United States were the sources of the convalescent and acute COVID-19 samples.

Looked up from germline, CDR1 is PRHDT and CDR2 is FYEKMQ (reference sequence). The V and J ends lost 0 bases and 6 bases respectively, with 15 bases between them. CDR3 length: 15 residues. The material sequenced was peripheral blood. The chain links TRBV13 to TRBJ2-7; D might be TRBD1 (6 bases). The sequence was collected from a woman in her forties who had recovered from COVID-19. In DNA form, the CDR3 reads TGTGCCAGCAGCTTAGGGGACAGATTTGACGGCGAGCAGTACTTC. This translates into CASSLGDRFDGEQYF.